Below are 13 T cell receptor beta chains sequenced from a single sample in a study of post-analysis software for immune sequencing data. Findings of the study overall: A handful of TRBV segments were more frequent in patients than controls; TRBV5-6, TRBV5-1 and TRBV20-1 belonged to this group.

These receptors lack a known antigen. Unique molecular identifiers featured in each of the TCR beta cDNA libraries. Each CDR3 protein gets one entry after TCRdb re-called the PCR reads with MiXCR. This table holds around 260,000 distinct CDR3 sequences, 30% to 45% found once. The sample comprised blood. These TCRs come from a girl aged 5-17 years with multiple sclerosis.

The chain combines TRBV10-3 with TRBJ2-3; D may be TRBD1 or TRBD2 (5 bases each). V lost 7 bases, J lost 2 bases, and 16 bases lay in between. Germline V gene lookup returns CDR1 ENHRY and CDR2 SYGVKD. This CDR3 has 15 amino acids. The CDR3 region has the DNA TGTGCCATCAATGCCGGGGCAGGGCCCACAGATACGCAGTATTTT. Protein sequence: CAINAGAGPTDTQYF.

The chain recombines TRBV12-3 or TRBV12-4 with TRBJ1-2, with D possibly being TRBD1 (6 bases). V lost 7 bases and J 1 base, leaving 22 bases between the germline ends. The CDR3 covers 17 residues. CDR3 amino acids: CASNPALDSAHNYGYTF. For the CDR3, the DNA is TGTGCCAGCAACCCGGCATTGGACAGCGCGCATAACTATGGCTACACCTTC.

This clonotype was detected ten times or more. The J gene is TRBJ1-2, the V gene TRBV7-8, with D unresolved. Germline CDR1 SGHVS, CDR2 FQNEAQ. CDR3 size: 13 residues. V gave up 5 bases and J gave up 8 bases, with 15 bases separating them. CDR3 sequence reads: CASSPWWPVGYTF. In nucleotides, the CDR3 is TGTGCCAGCAGCCCTTGGTGGCCAGTAGGCTACACCTTC.

Only a few counts were recorded for this clonotype. This rearrangement joins TRBV20-1 to TRBJ2-1, with 8 bases lining up with TRBD1. The CDR3 loop spans 16 amino acids. Losses at the gene ends were 6 bases for V and 1 base for J; bases not matched to a gene: 11. Germline CDR1 is DFQATT and CDR2 is SNEGSKA (reference sequence). The CDR3 DNA follows: TGCAGTGCCACGACCGGACAGGGAGGATCCTACAATGAGCAGTTCTTC. It encodes CSATTGQGGSYNEQFF.

This clonotype has at least ten counts. This chain uses TRBV10-1 with TRBJ2-3; TRBD1 aligns across 9 bases. Losses at the gene ends were 3 bases for V and 5 bases for J; bases not matched to a gene: 6. This CDR3 is built from 15 residues. CDR1 is WNHNN, CDR2 SYGVQD, per germline (reference sequence). The CDR3 here is CASSEGTGSKDTQYF. The CDR3 DNA is TGCGCCAGCAGTGAAGGGACAGGGTCCAAAGATACGCAGTATTTT.

The sample holds many counts of this clonotype. V is TRBV29-1 and J is TRBJ1-2; 12 nucleotides agree with TRBD1. The CDR3 totals 13 residues. V dropped 7 bases and J dropped 7; count of bases not matched to a gene: 7. The germline CDR1 and CDR2 sequences are SQVTM and ANQGSEA. The CDR3 protein is CSAEGQGAGGYTF. CDR3 sequence (DNA): TGCAGCGCGGAGGGACAGGGGGCAGGTGGCTACACCTTC.

The table lists this clonotype with many counts. The chain employs TRBV5-5 and TRBJ2-1, with D possibly called TRBD1 or TRBD2 (5 bases each). Germline V gene lookup returns CDR1 SGHKS and CDR2 YYEKEE (reference sequence). The CDR3 totals 12 residues. The ends were cut back, 10 bases at V and 6 bases at J, with 14 bases in the middle. The CDR3 protein is CASGPGRNEQFF. In DNA, the CDR3 is TGTGCCTCCGGGCCGGGACGCAATGAGCAGTTCTTC.

Many counts were recorded for this clonotype. This chain joins TRBV20-1 and TRBJ2-3; 9 bases line up with TRBD1. Germline loops: CDR1 DFQATT, CDR2 SNEGSKA (reference sequence). The CDR3 has 14 residues. V lost 6 bases to trimming and J lost 5 bases; unmatched junction nucleotides: 9. The CDR3 protein is CSAAGQGVVDTQYF. DNA of the CDR3: TGCAGTGCGGCGGGACAGGGTGTTGTAGATACGCAGTATTTT.

CDR3 loop: CASSLGRGRHNNSPLHF. CDR3 in DNA: TGTGCCAGCAGCTTAGGGAGGGGACGACACAATAATTCACCCCTCCACTTT. The rearrangement links TRBV7-2 to TRBJ1-6, with a possible D match to TRBD1 (5 bases). Germline-derived CDR1 and CDR2 are SGHTA and FQGNSA. The CDR3 sequence is 17 residues long. Trimming cost V 1 base and J 5 bases, with 15 bases left between them. Full variable domain (missing parts from reference TRBV7-2 and TRBJ1-6): GAGVSQSPSNKVTEKGKDVELRCDPISGHTALYWYRQSLGQGLEFLIYFQGNSAPDKSGLPSDRFSAERTGGSVSTLTIQRTQQEDSAVYLCASSLGRGRHNNSPLHFGNGTRLTVT.

The chain joins TRBV24-1 to TRBJ2-5; 9 bases align to TRBD1. This CDR3 has 14 residues. V lost 2 bases and J lost 5; bases outside the gene matches: 2. The germline gives CDR1 KGHDR, CDR2 SFDVKD. In nucleotides, the CDR3 is TGTGCCACCAGTGATTCCGGACAGGGGGAGACCCAGTACTTC. This encodes CATSDSGQGETQYF.

V usage is TRBV20-1 and J usage is TRBJ1-2; unclear D gene. CDR1 is DFQATT, CDR2 SNEGSKA, per germline (reference sequence). CDR3 size: 11 residues. V was shortened by 3 bases and J by 5 bases, with 7 bases between the two germline ends. CDR3 DNA: TGCAGTGCTAGCATCGGTTATGGCTACACCTTC. Its protein product is CSASIGYGYTF.

This clonotype occurred a few times. This sequence joins TRBV12-3 or TRBV12-4 and TRBJ2-3, with D unresolved. Trimming took off 1 base at V and 0 bases at J, with 11 bases between the two ends. The CDR3 sequence is 16 residues long. CDR3 sequence: CASSLGQRLSTDTQYF. CDR3 nucleotide sequence: TGTGCCAGCAGTTTAGGGCAGAGACTGAGCACAGATACGCAGTATTTT.

In this sample, this clonotype turned up many times. This chain links TRBV6-5 with TRBJ2-2; unclear D gene. Trimming shortened V by 2 bases and J by 1 base, and 5 bases separated the two germline ends. This CDR3 is built from 14 residues. Germline lookup yields CDR1 MNHEY and CDR2 SVGAGI. Here the CDR3 reads CASSYTLNTGELFF. The DNA for the CDR3 is TGTGCCAGCAGTTACACCCTGAACACCGGGGAGCTGTTTTTT.